The rows below give T cell receptor beta chains drawn from one sample of a study of response to subunit inactivated influenza vaccine. One entry per CDR3 protein, called by TCRdb with MiXCR from the RT-PCR reads. The sample shows under 800,000 distinct CDR3 sequences, 11% to 15% of them seen only once. The sample consisted of PBMCs from blood, taken roughly 15 days before vaccination. The receptors were gathered from a man between 45 and 60 years old who received an inactivated influenza vaccine. CDR3s include the opening cysteine and the closing phenylalanine or tryptophan. A D gene is named only where the DNA matches it firmly. Clone size is given for some rows only: seen once, a few or many times, or a class if the clone is expanded.

cdr3_nt,cdr3_aa,j_call,v_call,clone_size,d_call
TGTGCCAGCAATCTCCGGGACTCCTACGAGCAGTACTTC,CASNLRDSYEQYF,TRBJ2-7,TRBV6-1,.,.
TGTGCCAGCAGCTCGACCCCTGGGGGCAGTTACGAGCAGTACTTC,CASSSTPGGSYEQYF,TRBJ2-7,TRBV7-2,many,.
TGTGCCAGCAGCTTAGCCCTATACCCCGCGAGGCCCAGCTCCTACAATGAGCAGTTCTTC,CASSLALYPARPSSYNEQFF,TRBJ2-1,TRBV7-2,few,.
TGTGCCAGCAGCTCCGCGGGCCCTCCAGCGGAGACCCAGTACTTC,CASSSAGPPAETQYF,TRBJ2-5,TRBV6-2/TRBV6-3,.,.
TGTGCCAGCAGCGACAGGCTTGGGGGCTGGGGGGCCGGGGAGCTGTTTTTT,CASSDRLGGWGAGELFF,TRBJ2-2,TRBV12-3/TRBV12-4,once,.
TGTGCCAGCAGTTCCATTTCGGACGGAACCCCCTACGAGCAGTACTTC,CASSSISDGTPYEQYF,TRBJ2-7,TRBV28,.,.
TGCAGCGTTTACGAAGACTCCTACAATGAGCAGTTCTTC,CSVYEDSYNEQFF,TRBJ2-1,TRBV29-1,many,.
TGTGCCAGCAGCCCGGGACAGGGGGCGCAGGGACTAGCGGATGAGCAGTTCTTC,CASSPGQGAQGLADEQFF,TRBJ2-1,TRBV7-3,.,.
TGTGCCAGCAGCCCCGGGACTAGGAGGTCAGAGCAGTTCTTC,CASSPGTRRSEQFF,TRBJ2-1,TRBV11-2,.,TRBD2
TGCGCCAGCAGCCAGAATTTGGATTTTGGAAACACCATATATTTT,CASSQNLDFGNTIYF,TRBJ1-3,TRBV4-3,few,.
TGCGCCAGCAGCCAAGATCACCTAGCCCTAGATACGCAGTATTTT,CASSQDHLALDTQYF,TRBJ2-3,TRBV4-3,few,.
TGTGCCAGCAGCGGTGGGGGAGGGCCCCAAGAGACCCAGTACTTC,CASSGGGGPQETQYF,TRBJ2-5,TRBV9,few,TRBD2
TGTGCCAGCACCGAGCAGGTCAGCACAGATACGCAGTATTTT,CASTEQVSTDTQYF,TRBJ2-3,TRBV11-2,once,.
TGTGCCATCAGTGAGTCGATCGGAGGGGAGCAGTTCTTC,CAISESIGGEQFF,TRBJ2-1,TRBV10-3,few,.
TGTGCCAGCAGTTCCCGGGACAGATTCACAGATACGCAGTATTTT,CASSSRDRFTDTQYF,TRBJ2-3,TRBV6-2/TRBV6-3,few,TRBD1
TGCGCCAGCAGCAACCGCCGGGGAGCAGATACGCAGTATTTT,CASSNRRGADTQYF,TRBJ2-3,TRBV4-3,.,.
TGTGCCAGCAGTAAGGACAGGGAAGATACGCAGTATTTT,CASSKDREDTQYF,TRBJ2-3,TRBV6-1,.,TRBD1
TGTGCCAGCAGCTTAGCTCCCACCTACGAGCAGTACTTC,CASSLAPTYEQYF,TRBJ2-7,TRBV7-2,many,.
TGTGCCAGCAGTCCGGACACAAAACCCTACGAGCAGTACTTC,CASSPDTKPYEQYF,TRBJ2-7,TRBV7-9,few,.
TGCAGTGCTAGACGAGGGGATTACAATGAGCAGTTCTTC,CSARRGDYNEQFF,TRBJ2-1,TRBV20-1,.,.
TGTGCCAGCAGCGGCGGACTAGCGGGACCCACCGGGGAGCTGTTTTTT,CASSGGLAGPTGELFF,TRBJ2-2,TRBV9,few,TRBD2
TGTGCCAGCAGTTTAGGGGACGGCGAGCAGTACTTC,CASSLGDGEQYF,TRBJ2-7,TRBV27,many,.
TGTGCCAGCAGCTTGGCGGGAGTACGTAATGAGCAGTTCTTC,CASSLAGVRNEQFF,TRBJ2-1,TRBV7-6,.,TRBD2
TGTGCCAGCATCCAGGGACAGGGCTACGAGCAGTACTTC,CASIQGQGYEQYF,TRBJ2-7,TRBV2,.,TRBD1
TGTGCCAGCAGTTACGGACTAGCGGGATTTGCCACCTACGAGCAGTACTTC,CASSYGLAGFATYEQYF,TRBJ2-7,TRBV28,few,TRBD2
TGCAGCGCTGGGAGCGCGTCTTACGAGCAGCACTTC,CSAGSASYEQHF,TRBJ2-7,TRBV29-1,.,.
TGTGCCAGCAGCTTAGTTGCTAGCGCAGAGACCCAGTACTTC,CASSLVASAETQYF,TRBJ2-5,TRBV7-9,many,.
TGTGCCAGTAGTATAGATCTTGAGCCTTACTACGAGCAGTACTTC,CASSIDLEPYYEQYF,TRBJ2-7,TRBV19,.,.
TGTGCCATCAGTGAGCGCGGACTAGGCGAGACCCAGTACTTC,CAISERGLGETQYF,TRBJ2-5,TRBV10-3,many,TRBD2
TGTGCCAGCAGGAAGGGGGTCGAATACAATGAGCAGTTCTTC,CASRKGVEYNEQFF,TRBJ2-1,TRBV28,.,.
TGTGCCAGCAGCCTCGGGACAGGGACCCTCGAGCAGTACTTC,CASSLGTGTLEQYF,TRBJ2-7,TRBV27,few,TRBD1
TGTGCCAGCCGGGGGGAGAGCCCCCACAATGAGCAGTTCTTC,CASRGESPHNEQFF,TRBJ2-1,TRBV2,.,TRBD2
TGTGCCAGCAGCCGCGGCGGGGAGCTGTTTTTT,CASSRGGELFF,TRBJ2-2,TRBV12-3/TRBV12-4,many,.
TGTGCCACCACCAGAGATGATTGGGACAGAGGGGAGGAGACCCAGTACTTC,CATTRDDWDRGEETQYF,TRBJ2-5,TRBV15,.,TRBD1
TGCAGTGCTACCAGACGGGGTTACTCCTACGAGCAGTACTTC,CSATRRGYSYEQYF,TRBJ2-7,TRBV20-1,.,.
TGTGCCAGCTCACCACCTCTAGTGGCTAGCGGGCACAATGAGCAGTTCTTC,CASSPPLVASGHNEQFF,TRBJ2-1,TRBV18,.,TRBD2
TGTGCCACCAGTGATGAGCCGGGAGGAGATACGCAGTATTTT,CATSDEPGGDTQYF,TRBJ2-3,TRBV24-1,.,TRBD2
TGTGCCAGCAGCGCCCTGCCAGGTGAAGAGAGGGAGCAGTTCTTC,CASSALPGEEREQFF,TRBJ2-1,TRBV6-1,few,.
TGTGCCAGCCGCACACGGGGACTAGCGGGGAAGAACACCGGGGAGCTGTTTTTT,CASRTRGLAGKNTGELFF,TRBJ2-2,TRBV25-1,.,TRBD2
TGTGCCAGCAGCGTAGCCGGGGAACAGCCTTGGGGAAACACCATATATTTT,CASSVAGEQPWGNTIYF,TRBJ1-3,TRBV9,few,.
TGTGCCACCAGTGATTTAGATAGGTCGGAGCAGTTCTTC,CATSDLDRSEQFF,TRBJ2-1,TRBV24-1,few,.
TGTGCCAGCAGTACCGGACAGAACCCCTTTAACATTCAGTACTTC,CASSTGQNPFNIQYF,TRBJ2-4,TRBV27,.,.
TGTGCCAGCAGCTTACAAGCGGGACAAGGCAATGAGCAGTTCTTC,CASSLQAGQGNEQFF,TRBJ2-1,TRBV7-9,.,.
TGTGCCAGCAGTTACTCGAGCAGTTTCGACAAAAACATTCAGTACTTC,CASSYSSSFDKNIQYF,TRBJ2-4,TRBV6-2/TRBV6-3,.,.
TGCAGTGCCTCCTCTGCAGGTGGCGTCTATGGCTACACCTTC,CSASSAGGVYGYTF,TRBJ1-2,TRBV20-1,many,.
TGTGCCAGCAGTACGACTAGCGGAGCTGAGCAGTTCTTC,CASSTTSGAEQFF,TRBJ2-1,TRBV6-1,few,TRBD2
TGTGCCAGCAGCTTAGGGACTAGCGGGGGGTGGGACAATGAGCAGTTCTTC,CASSLGTSGGWDNEQFF,TRBJ2-1,TRBV7-2,once,TRBD2
TGCGCCAGCAGCTTGGAAGGGGACAATGAGCAGTTCTTC,CASSLEGDNEQFF,TRBJ2-1,TRBV5-1,many,.
TGTGCCAGCAGCGTCGGACCGGACTTACGCTACACCTTC,CASSVGPDLRYTF,TRBJ1-2,TRBV6-2/TRBV6-3,.,.
TGTGCCAGCAGTGAATCGGCTGGGAACTACGAGCAGTACTTC,CASSESAGNYEQYF,TRBJ2-7,TRBV2,.,.
TGTGCCAGCAGCCCCCTCCAAGGACTAGCGGGGGGAAATGAGCAGTTCTTC,CASSPLQGLAGGNEQFF,TRBJ2-1,TRBV14,.,TRBD2
TGCAGCGTCTCAATGGGGATCAGCACAGATACGCAGTATTTT,CSVSMGISTDTQYF,TRBJ2-3,TRBV29-1,few,.
TGTGCCAGCAGTTTGTCTGGGGGCGGTAGGCCCCAGCATTTT,CASSLSGGGRPQHF,TRBJ1-5,TRBV12-3/TRBV12-4,many,.
TGTGCCAGCAGTTACTTGTGGCTAGCGGGTGAGCAGTTCTTC,CASSYLWLAGEQFF,TRBJ2-1,TRBV6-2/TRBV6-3,few,TRBD2
TGTGCCAGCAGTCCAGCGGGATTCGGGGAGACCCAGTACTTC,CASSPAGFGETQYF,TRBJ2-5,TRBV11-2,few,TRBD2
TGTGCCAGCAGCTTTTTACAGGGTGGGGAGACCCAGTACTTC,CASSFLQGGETQYF,TRBJ2-5,TRBV5-6,few,.
TGTGCCAGCTCACCACCGGGACATCAGGAGTATTTT,CASSPPGHQEYF,TRBJ2-3,TRBV18,.,.
TGCGCCAGCAGCCAAGAGGGCGAGTTCACAGATACGCAGTATTTT,CASSQEGEFTDTQYF,TRBJ2-3,TRBV5-1,many,.
TGTGCCAGCAGCTTACCATCCGGACAGGGAAGGCCACGGGAGACCCAGTACTTC,CASSLPSGQGRPRETQYF,TRBJ2-5,TRBV11-1,.,TRBD1
TGCAGTGCTACGGTTGGTGAGAACTATGGCTACACCTTC,CSATVGENYGYTF,TRBJ1-2,TRBV20-1,few,.